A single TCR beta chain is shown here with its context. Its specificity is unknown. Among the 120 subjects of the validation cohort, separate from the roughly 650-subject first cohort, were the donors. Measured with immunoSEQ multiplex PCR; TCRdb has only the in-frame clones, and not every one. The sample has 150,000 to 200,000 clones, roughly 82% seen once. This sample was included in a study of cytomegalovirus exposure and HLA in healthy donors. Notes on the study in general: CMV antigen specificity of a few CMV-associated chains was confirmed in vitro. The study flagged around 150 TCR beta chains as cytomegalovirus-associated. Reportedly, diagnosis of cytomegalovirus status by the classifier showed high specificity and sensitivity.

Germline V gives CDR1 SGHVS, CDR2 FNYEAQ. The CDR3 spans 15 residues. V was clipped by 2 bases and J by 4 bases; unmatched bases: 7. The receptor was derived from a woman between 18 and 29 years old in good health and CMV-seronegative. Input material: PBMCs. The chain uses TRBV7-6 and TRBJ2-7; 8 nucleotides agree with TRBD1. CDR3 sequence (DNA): TGTGCCAGCAGCTTATCGACAGGGGCAGAGTACGAGCAGTACTTC. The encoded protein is CASSLSTGAEYEQYF.